Listed below are T cell receptor beta chains from one sample, sequenced in a study of T cell repertoires in cytomegalovirus infection. One entry per CDR3 protein, called by TCRdb with MiXCR from the reads. The sample includes some 500,000 distinct CDR3 sequences, almost 40% seen only once; the top ten take 48%. Their antigens are not known. The sample here was cultured PBMCs, taken from culture after CMV antigen stimulation. Every receptor here comes from a human donor in good health (CMV status not recorded). Some clones in this sample may be carry-over from other donors' samples. Each CDR3 is given with its conserved first and last residue.

>TRBV7-9|TRBJ2-1|17
CASSPPLLAGLGREQFF
>TRBV29-1|TRBJ1-2|11
CSVVKPYGYTF
>TRBV7-2|TRBJ2-2|19
CASSLGDDFGGSNTGELFF
>TRBV5-1|TRBJ1-2|13
CASSFEPSNGYTF
>TRBV28|TRBJ2-3|13
CASCSGSTDTQYF
>TRBV2|TRBJ1-4|16
CASSGVEARGLEKLFF
>TRBV7-9|TRBJ2-2|16
CASSRNSGLLAGELFF
>TRBV6-6|TRBJ2-7|14
CASRPTSGGAEQYF
>TRBV4-1|TRBJ2-7|15
CASSQATSGSYEQYF
>TRBV7-2|TRBJ1-5|16
CASSLVGTGSGQPQHF
>TRBV11-3|TRBJ1-3|18
CASSLVRQGLNSGNTIYF
>TRBV20-1|TRBJ1-5|14
CSAREGQGAQPQHF
>TRBV14|TRBJ2-1|16
CASSPPGTSGMGEQFF
>TRBV4-1|TRBJ2-1|16
CASSQERGDPAGEQFF
>TRBV4-1|TRBJ2-3|14
CASSQESGTDTQYF
>TRBV28|TRBJ1-4|12
CASTARREKLFF
>TRBV7-7|TRBJ2-1|13
CASSYGLVDEQFF
>TRBV6-1|TRBJ1-4|13
CASSESRMKKLFF
>TRBV19|TRBJ2-7|15
CAVRDRGSASYEQYF
>TRBV19|TRBJ2-3|12
CASAGGGDTQYF